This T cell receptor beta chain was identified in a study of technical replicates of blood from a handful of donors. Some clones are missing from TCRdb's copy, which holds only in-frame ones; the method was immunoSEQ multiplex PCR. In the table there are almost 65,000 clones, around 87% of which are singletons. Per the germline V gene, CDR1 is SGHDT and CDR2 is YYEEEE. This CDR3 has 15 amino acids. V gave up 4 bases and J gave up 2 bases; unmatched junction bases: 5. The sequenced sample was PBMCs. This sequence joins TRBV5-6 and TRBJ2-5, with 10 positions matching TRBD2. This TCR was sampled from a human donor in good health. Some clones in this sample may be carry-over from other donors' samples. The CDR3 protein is CASSTTSGLQETQYF. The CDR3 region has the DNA TGTGCCAGCAGCACGACTAGCGGGCTACAAGAGACCCAGTACTTC. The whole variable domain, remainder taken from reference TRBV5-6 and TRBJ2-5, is DAGVTQSPTHLIKTRGQQVTLRCSPKSGHDTVSWYQQALGQGPQFIFQYYEEEERQRGNFPDRFSGHQFPNYSSELNVNALLLGDSALYLCASSTTSGLQETQYFGPGTRLLVL.